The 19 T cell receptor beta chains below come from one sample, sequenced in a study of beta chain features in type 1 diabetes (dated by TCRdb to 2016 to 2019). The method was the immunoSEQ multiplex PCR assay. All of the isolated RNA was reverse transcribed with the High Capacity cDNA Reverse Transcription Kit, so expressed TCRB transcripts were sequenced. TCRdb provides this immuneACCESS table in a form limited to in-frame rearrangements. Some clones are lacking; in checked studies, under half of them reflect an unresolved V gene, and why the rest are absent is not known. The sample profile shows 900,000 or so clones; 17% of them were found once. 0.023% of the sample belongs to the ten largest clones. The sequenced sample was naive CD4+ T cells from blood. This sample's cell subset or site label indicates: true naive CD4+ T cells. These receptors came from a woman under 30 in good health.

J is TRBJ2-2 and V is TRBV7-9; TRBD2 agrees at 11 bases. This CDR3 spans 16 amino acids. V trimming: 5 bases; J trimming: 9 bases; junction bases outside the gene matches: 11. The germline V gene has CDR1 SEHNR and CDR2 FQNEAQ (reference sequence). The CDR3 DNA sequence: TGTGCCAGCAGCACCACTAGCGGGAGTGGACTGAGGGAGCTGTTTTTT. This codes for CASSTTSGSGLRELFF.

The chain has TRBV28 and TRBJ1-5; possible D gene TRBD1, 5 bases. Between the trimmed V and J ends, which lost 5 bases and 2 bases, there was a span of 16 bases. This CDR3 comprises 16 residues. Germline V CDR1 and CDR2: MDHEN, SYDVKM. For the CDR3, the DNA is TGTGCCAGCAGTCGGTCGTTGATGGGACGCAATCAGCCCCAGCATTTT. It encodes CASSRSLMGRNQPQHF.

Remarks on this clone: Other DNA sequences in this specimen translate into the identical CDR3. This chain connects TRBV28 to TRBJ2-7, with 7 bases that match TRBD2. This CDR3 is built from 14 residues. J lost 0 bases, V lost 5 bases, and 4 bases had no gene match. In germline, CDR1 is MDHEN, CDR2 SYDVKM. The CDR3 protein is CASSPPGGSYEQYF. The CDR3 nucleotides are TGTGCCAGCAGTCCGCCGGGGGGCTCCTACGAGCAGTACTTC.

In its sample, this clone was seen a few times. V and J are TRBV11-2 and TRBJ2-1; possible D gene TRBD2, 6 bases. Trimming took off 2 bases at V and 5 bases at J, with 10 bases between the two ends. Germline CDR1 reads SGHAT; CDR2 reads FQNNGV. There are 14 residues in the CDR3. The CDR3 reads CASSLIGGDNEQFF. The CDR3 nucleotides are TGTGCCAGCAGCTTAATCGGGGGTGACAATGAGCAGTTCTTC.

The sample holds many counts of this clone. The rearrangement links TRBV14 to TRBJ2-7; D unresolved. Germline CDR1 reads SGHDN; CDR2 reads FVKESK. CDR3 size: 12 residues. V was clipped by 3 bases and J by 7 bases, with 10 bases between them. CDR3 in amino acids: CASSHGMAEQYF. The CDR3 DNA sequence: TGTGCCAGCAGCCATGGTATGGCAGAGCAGTACTTC.

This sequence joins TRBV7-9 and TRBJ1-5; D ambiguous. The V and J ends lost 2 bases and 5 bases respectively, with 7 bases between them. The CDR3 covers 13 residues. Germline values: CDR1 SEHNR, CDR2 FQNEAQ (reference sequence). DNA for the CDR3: TGTGCCAGCAGCTTATTCTTGGATCAGCCCCAGCATTTT. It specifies CASSLFLDQPQHF.

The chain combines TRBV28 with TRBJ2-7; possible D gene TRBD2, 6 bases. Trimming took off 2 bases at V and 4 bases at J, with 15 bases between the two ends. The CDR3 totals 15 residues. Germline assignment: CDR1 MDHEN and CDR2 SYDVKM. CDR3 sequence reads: CASSLAGLGVYEQYF. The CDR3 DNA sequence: TGTGCCAGCAGTTTAGCGGGACTGGGGGTTTACGAGCAGTACTTC.

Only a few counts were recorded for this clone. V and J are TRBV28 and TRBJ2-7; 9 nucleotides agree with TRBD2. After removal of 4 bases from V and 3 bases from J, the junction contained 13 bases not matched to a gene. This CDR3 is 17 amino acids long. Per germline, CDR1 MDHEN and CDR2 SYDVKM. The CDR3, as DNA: TGTGCCAGCAGTTCGAAGATAAGCGGGAGGCAACTCTACGAGCAGTACTTC. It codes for CASSSKISGRQLYEQYF.

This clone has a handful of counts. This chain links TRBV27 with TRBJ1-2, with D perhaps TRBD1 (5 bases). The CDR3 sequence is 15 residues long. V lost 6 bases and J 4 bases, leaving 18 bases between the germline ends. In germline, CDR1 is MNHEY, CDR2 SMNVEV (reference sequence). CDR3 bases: TGTGCCAGCAGGAAGATTACAGGACCCCCCTATGGCTACACCTTC. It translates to CASRKITGPPYGYTF.

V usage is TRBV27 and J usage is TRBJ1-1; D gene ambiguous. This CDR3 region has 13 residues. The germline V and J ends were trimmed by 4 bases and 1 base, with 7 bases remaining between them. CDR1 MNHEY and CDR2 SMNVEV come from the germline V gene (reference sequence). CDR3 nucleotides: TGTGCCAGCAGTTCAACTACGAACACTGAAGCTTTCTTT. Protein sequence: CASSSTTNTEAFF.

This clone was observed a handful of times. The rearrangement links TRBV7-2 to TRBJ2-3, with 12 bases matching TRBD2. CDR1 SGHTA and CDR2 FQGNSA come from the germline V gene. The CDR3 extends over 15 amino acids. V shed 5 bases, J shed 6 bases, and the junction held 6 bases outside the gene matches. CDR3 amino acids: CASSKLAGGGDTQYF. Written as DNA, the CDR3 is TGTGCCAGCAGCAAACTAGCGGGAGGTGGGGATACGCAGTATTTT.

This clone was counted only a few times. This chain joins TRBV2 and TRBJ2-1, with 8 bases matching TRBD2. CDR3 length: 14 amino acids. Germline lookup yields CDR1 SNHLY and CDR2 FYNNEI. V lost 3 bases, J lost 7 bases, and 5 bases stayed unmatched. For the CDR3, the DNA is TGTGCCAGCAGTGATACGGGAGGGCCTAATGAGCAGTTCTTC. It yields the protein CASSDTGGPNEQFF.

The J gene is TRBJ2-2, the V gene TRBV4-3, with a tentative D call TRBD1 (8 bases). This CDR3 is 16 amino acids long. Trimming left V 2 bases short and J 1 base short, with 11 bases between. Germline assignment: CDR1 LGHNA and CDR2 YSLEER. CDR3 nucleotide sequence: TGCGCCAGCAGCCAAAACAGGGGGGGGAACACCGGGGAGCTGTTTTTT. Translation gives CASSQNRGGNTGELFF.

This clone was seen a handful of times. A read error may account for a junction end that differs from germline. CDR3 in DNA: TGTGCTAGCAGGTTTGTCCCCCGCAGGGGAGGCACTGAAGCTTTCTTT. Protein sequence: CASRFVPRRGGTEAFF. This chain joins TRBV7-7 and TRBJ1-1, with D maybe TRBD1 (6 bases). CDR1 and CDR2 (germline): SSHAT, FNYEAQ (reference sequence). This CDR3 spans 16 amino acids.

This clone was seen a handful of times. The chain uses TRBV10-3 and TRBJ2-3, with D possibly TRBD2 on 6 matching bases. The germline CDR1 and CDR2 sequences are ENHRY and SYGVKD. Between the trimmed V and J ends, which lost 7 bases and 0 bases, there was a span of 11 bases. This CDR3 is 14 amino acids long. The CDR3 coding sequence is TGTGCCATCACCGGAGGGACTAGCACAGATACGCAGTATTTT. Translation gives CAITGGTSTDTQYF.

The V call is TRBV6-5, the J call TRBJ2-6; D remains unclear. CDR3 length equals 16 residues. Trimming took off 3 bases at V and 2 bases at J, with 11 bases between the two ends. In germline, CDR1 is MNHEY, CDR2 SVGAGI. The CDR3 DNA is TGTGCCAGCAGTTATCAAGGGTACCCTGGGGCCAACGTCCTGACTTTC. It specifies CASSYQGYPGANVLTF.

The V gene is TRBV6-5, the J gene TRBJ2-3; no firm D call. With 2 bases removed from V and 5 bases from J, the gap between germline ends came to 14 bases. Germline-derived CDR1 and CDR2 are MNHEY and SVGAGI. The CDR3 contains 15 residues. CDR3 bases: TGTGCCAGCAGTTACGGTTCTCTCATGGGAGATACGCAGTATTTT. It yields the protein CASSYGSLMGDTQYF.

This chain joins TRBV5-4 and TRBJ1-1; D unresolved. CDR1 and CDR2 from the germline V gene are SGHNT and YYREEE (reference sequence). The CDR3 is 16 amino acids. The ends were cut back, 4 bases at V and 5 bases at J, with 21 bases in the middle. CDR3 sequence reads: CASSRELSVHRTEAFF. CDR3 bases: TGTGCCAGCAGCCGAGAACTTAGTGTGCACCGTACTGAAGCTTTCTTT.

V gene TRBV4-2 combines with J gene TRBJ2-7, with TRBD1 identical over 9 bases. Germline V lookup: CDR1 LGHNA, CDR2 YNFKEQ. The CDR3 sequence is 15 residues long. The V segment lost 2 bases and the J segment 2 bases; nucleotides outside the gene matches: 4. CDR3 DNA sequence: TGTGCCAGCAGCCAACCCCGGGACAGGGCCTACGAGCAGTACTTC. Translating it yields CASSQPRDRAYEQYF.